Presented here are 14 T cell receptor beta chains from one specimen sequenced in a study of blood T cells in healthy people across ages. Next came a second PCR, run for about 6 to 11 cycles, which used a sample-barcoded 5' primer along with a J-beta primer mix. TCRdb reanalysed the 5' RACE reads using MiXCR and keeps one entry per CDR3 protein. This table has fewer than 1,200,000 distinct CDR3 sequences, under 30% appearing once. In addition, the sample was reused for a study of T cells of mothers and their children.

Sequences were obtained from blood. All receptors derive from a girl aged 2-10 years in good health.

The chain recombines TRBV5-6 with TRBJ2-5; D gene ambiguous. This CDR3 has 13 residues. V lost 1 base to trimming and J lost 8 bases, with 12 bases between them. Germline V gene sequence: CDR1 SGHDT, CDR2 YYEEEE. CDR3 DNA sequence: TGTGCCAGCAGCTTGACTGACCAAGGAACCCAGTACTTC. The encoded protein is CASSLTDQGTQYF. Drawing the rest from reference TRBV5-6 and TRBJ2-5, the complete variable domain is DAGVTQSPTHLIKTRGQQVTLRCSPKSGHDTVSWYQQALGQGPQFIFQYYEEEERQRGNFPDRFSGHQFPNYSSELNVNALLLGDSALYLCASSLTDQGTQYFGPGTRLLVL.

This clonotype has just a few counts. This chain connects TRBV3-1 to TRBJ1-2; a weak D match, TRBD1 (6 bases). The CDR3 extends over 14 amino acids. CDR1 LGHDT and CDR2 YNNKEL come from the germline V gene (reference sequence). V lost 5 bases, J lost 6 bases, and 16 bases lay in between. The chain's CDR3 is CASSKRGQGHGYTF. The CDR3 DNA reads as TGTGCCAGCAGCAAACGGGGTCAGGGGCATGGCTACACCTTC.

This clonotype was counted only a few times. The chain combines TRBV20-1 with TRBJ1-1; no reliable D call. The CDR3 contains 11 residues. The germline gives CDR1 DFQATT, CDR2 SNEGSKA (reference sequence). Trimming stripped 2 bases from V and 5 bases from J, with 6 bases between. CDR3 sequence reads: CSARMDTEAFF. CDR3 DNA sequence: TGCAGTGCTAGAATGGATACTGAAGCTTTCTTT.

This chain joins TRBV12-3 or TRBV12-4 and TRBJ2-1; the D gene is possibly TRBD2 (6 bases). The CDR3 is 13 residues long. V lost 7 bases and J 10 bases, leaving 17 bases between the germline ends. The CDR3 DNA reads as TGTGCCAGCACACCGGGCCCCGGAGGGGAGCAGTTCTTC. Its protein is CASTPGPGGEQFF.

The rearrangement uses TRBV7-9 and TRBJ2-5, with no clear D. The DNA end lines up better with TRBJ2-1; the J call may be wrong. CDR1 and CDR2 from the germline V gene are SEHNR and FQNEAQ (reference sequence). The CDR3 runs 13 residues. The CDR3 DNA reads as TGTGCCAGCAGCTTAATAGTGATCGATGAGCAGTTCTTC. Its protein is CASSLIVIDEQFF.

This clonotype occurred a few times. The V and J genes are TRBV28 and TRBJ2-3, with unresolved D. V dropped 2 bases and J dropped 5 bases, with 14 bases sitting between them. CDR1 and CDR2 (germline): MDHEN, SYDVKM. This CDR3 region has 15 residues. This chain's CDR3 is CASSLISTKGDTQYF. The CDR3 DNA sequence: TGTGCCAGCAGTTTAATTTCAACGAAGGGAGATACGCAGTATTTT.

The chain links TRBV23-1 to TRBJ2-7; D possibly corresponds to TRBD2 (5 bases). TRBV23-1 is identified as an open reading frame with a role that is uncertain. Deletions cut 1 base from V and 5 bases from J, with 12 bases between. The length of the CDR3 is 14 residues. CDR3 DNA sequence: TGCGCCAGCAGTCAATACCGCCGGGGAGACGAGCAGTACTTC. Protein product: CASSQYRRGDEQYF.

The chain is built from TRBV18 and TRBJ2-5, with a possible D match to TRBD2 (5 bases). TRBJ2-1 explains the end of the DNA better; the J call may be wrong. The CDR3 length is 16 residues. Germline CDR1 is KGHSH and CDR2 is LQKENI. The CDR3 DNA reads TGTGCCAGCTCACCACGGGGAGACCTGAACTACAATGAGCAGTTCTTC. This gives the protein CASSPRGDLNYNEQFF.

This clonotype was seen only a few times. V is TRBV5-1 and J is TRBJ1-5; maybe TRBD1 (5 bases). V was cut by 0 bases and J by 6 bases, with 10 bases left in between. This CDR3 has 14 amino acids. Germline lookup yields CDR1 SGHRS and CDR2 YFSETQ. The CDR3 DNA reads TGCGCCAGCAGCTTGGGGCAGGGCGCTCAGCCCCAGCATTTT. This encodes CASSLGQGAQPQHF. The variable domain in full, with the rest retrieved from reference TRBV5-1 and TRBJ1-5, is KAGVTQTPRYLIKTRGQQVTLSCSPISGHRSVSWYQQTPGQGLQFLFEYFSETQRNKGNFPGRFSGRQFSNSRSEMNVSTLELGDSALYLCASSLGQGAQPQHFGDGTRLSIL.

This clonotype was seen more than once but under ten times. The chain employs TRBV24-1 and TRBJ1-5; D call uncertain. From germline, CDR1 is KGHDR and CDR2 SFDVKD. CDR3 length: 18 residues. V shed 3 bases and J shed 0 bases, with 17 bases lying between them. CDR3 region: CATSDDANAVNSNQPQHF. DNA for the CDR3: TGTGCCACCAGTGATGACGCAAATGCCGTTAATAGCAATCAGCCCCAGCATTTT.

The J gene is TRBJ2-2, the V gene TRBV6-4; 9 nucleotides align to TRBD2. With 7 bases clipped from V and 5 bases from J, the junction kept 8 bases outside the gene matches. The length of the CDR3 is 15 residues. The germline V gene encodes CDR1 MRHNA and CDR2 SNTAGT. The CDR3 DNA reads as TGTGCCAGCACCCCAATAGCGGGGGAGACCGGGGAGCTGTTTTTT. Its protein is CASTPIAGETGELFF.

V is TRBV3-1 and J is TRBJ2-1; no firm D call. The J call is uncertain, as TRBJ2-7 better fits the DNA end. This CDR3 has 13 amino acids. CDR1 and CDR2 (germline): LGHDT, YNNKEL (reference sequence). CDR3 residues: CASSPGFLSEQYF. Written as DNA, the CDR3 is TGTGCCAGCAGCCCCGGGTTCCTCAGCGAGCAGTACTTC.

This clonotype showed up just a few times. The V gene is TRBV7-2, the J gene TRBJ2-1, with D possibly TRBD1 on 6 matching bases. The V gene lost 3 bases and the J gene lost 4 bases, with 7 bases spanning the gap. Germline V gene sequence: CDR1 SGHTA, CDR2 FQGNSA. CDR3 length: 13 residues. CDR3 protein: CASSFQGYNEQFF. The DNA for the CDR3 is TGTGCCAGCAGCTTCCAGGGGTACAATGAGCAGTTCTTC.

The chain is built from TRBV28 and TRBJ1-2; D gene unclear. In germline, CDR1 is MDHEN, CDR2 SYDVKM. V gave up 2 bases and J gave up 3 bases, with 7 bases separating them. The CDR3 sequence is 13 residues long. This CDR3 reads CASSLNPYYGYTF. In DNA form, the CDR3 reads TGTGCCAGCAGTTTAAACCCGTACTATGGCTACACCTTC.